This entry is about one T cell receptor (beta chain). Antigen: not known. This record belongs to a study of cytomegalovirus exposure and HLA in healthy donors. Study-wide results and caveats: CMV antigen specificity of a few CMV-associated chains was confirmed in vitro. In a later analysis, donors in an Asian-associated ancestry cluster reportedly had fewer N-insertions in productive TCRs than the cohort mean. Later analysis identified several of the most significant clusters that appeared linked to common viral pathogens. For most TCR sequences rarity was the rule, although some public TCRs occurred in many donors.

In the PCR, 60 Vbeta and 13 Jbeta primers were used. The assay was immunoSEQ multiplex PCR, and TCRdb's table has in-frame clones only and misses some. This table has about 36,000 clones, 55% to 75% appearing once. This CDR3 comprises 15 residues. The germline V gene has CDR1 MNHNS and CDR2 SASEGT. The V and J ends lost 3 bases and 1 base respectively, with 10 bases between them. Material for sequencing was PBMCs. This chain joins TRBV6-1 and TRBJ2-1; D perhaps matches TRBD1 (5 bases). This clonotype originated in a man aged 25 to 45 in good health and CMV-seronegative. The CDR3: CASSEAAGSYNEQFF. The CDR3 bases are TGTGCCAGCAGTGAGGCGGCAGGGTCCTACAATGAGCAGTTCTTC.